This T cell receptor (beta chain) was obtained from a study of CD8 T cells in Susac syndrome. Germline CDR1 DFQATT, CDR2 SNEGSKA (reference sequence). The CDR3 is 13 residues long. V was clipped by 6 bases and J by 4 bases; unmatched bases: 4. Random hexamers were used to reverse transcribe an amount of roughly 0.45 to 1 ug RNA. Coverage of TCR beta CDR3 amplification by immunoSEQ multiplex PCR extended to 54 Vbeta and 13 Jbeta. TCRdb used MiXCR to reprocess the immunoSEQ multiplex PCR reads, holding one entry per CDR3 protein. There are 150,000 or so distinct CDR3 sequences in the sample; around 94% occur only once, and under 0.15% lies in the top ten. Negative isolation yielded CD4+ and CD8+ T cells, and FACS enriched TEMRA cells.

The source is a human donor in good health. Sequencing input: CD4+ T cells from PBMCs. The V and J genes are TRBV20-1 and TRBJ1-2, with 11 bases matching TRBD1. The CDR3 DNA follows: TGCAGTGCAAGGACAGGGGGCGGCTATGGCTACACCTTC. It yields the protein CSARTGGGYGYTF.